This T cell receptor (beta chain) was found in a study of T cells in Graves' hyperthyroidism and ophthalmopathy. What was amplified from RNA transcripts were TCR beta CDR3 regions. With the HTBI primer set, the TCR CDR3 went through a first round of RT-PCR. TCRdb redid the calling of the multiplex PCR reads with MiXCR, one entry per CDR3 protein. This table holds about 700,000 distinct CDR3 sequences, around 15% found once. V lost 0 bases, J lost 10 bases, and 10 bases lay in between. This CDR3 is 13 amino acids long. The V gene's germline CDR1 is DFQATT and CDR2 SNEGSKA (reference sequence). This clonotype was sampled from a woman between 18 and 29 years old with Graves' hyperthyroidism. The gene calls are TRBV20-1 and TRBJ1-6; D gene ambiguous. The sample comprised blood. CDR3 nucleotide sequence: TGCAGTGCTAGAGATCGTCAGAGATCACCCCTCCACTTT. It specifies CSARDRQRSPLHF.